A selection of T cell receptor beta chains follows, all from one sample in a study of blood T cells in healthy people across ages. One entry per CDR3 protein, called by TCRdb with MiXCR from the 5' RACE reads. This table holds about 780,000 distinct CDR3 sequences, approximately 24% found once. The same sample was also studied in work on T cells of mothers and their children.

The specimen sequenced was blood. These receptors were obtained from a boy younger than 18 in good health. CDR3s include the opening cysteine and the closing phenylalanine or tryptophan. Fields, in order: CDR3 length, D gene, J gene, clone size, V gene, CDR3 DNA, CDR3 protein. A D gene is named only where the DNA matches it firmly. Part of the rows lack a size; the others show once, few, many or a class for expanded clones.

length: 13
D: -
J: TRBJ1-1
size: few
V: TRBV2
DNA: TGTGCCAGCAGTACCCGGACTGATTCTGAAGCTTTCTTT
CDR3: CASSTRTDSEAFF

length: 14
D: TRBD2
J: TRBJ2-5
size: -
V: TRBV12-3/TRBV12-4
DNA: TGTGCCAGCAGAGCTAGCGGGGCCCAAGAGACCCAGTACTTC
CDR3: CASRASGAQETQYF

length: 18
D: TRBD2
J: TRBJ2-5
size: few
V: TRBV7-2
DNA: TGTGCCAGCAGCTTAGAAAGGACTAGCGGGGGGATCCAAGAGACCCAGTACTTC
CDR3: CASSLERTSGGIQETQYF

length: 14
D: TRBD1
J: TRBJ2-7
size: -
V: TRBV12-3/TRBV12-4
DNA: TGTGCCAGCAGTTACTGGGACAGGGCCTACGAGCAGTACTTC
CDR3: CASSYWDRAYEQYF

length: 15
D: -
J: TRBJ2-7
size: few
V: TRBV7-9
DNA: TGTGCCAGCAGCTTAGGGCAGAATATTATCTACGAGCAGTACTTC
CDR3: CASSLGQNIIYEQYF

length: 16
D: -
J: TRBJ1-5
size: -
V: TRBV7-9
DNA: TGTGCCAGCAGCTTAGATGGAGGGGTTGGTAATCAGCCCCAGCATTTT
CDR3: CASSLDGGVGNQPQHF

length: 13
D: -
J: TRBJ2-2
size: -
V: TRBV29-1
DNA: TGCAGCGTTGCGGTAACTGTGGGCGGGGAGCTGTTTTTT
CDR3: CSVAVTVGGELFF

length: 15
D: TRBD1
J: TRBJ2-1
size: few
V: TRBV12-5
DNA: TGTGCTAGTGGCCCCGGACAGGGGGCAGCGGATGAGCAGTTCTTC
CDR3: CASGPGQGAADEQFF

length: 14
D: -
J: TRBJ2-7
size: once
V: TRBV28
DNA: TGTGCCAGCAGTTTACCCGGGGGCGTCTACGAGCAGTACTTC
CDR3: CASSLPGGVYEQYF

length: 13
D: -
J: TRBJ2-7
size: -
V: TRBV2
DNA: TGTGCCAGCTCCAGGCAGCCGGCGGACGAGCAGTACTTC
CDR3: CASSRQPADEQYF

length: 15
D: TRBD1
J: TRBJ2-7
size: few
V: TRBV27
DNA: TGTGCCAGCAGTCATCCGGGACAGGGTATCCACGAGCAGTACTTC
CDR3: CASSHPGQGIHEQYF

length: 13
D: TRBD1
J: TRBJ1-1
size: -
V: TRBV29-1
DNA: TGCAGCGTTGGACAGGGGACGAACACTGAAGCTTTCTTT
CDR3: CSVGQGTNTEAFF

length: 14
D: TRBD1
J: TRBJ1-6
size: -
V: TRBV20-1
DNA: TGCAGTGCACAGGGGAGCTCCTATAATTCACCCCTCCACTTT
CDR3: CSAQGSSYNSPLHF

length: 14
D: -
J: TRBJ1-6
size: -
V: TRBV7-6
DNA: TGTGCCAGCAGCTTATCGGACGGAAATTCACCCCTCCACTTT
CDR3: CASSLSDGNSPLHF

length: 11
D: TRBD1
J: TRBJ1-4
size: -
V: TRBV29-1
DNA: TGCAGCGCAGGACAGGGCGAAAAACTGTTTTTT
CDR3: CSAGQGEKLFF

length: 14
D: -
J: TRBJ1-4
size: -
V: TRBV6-1
DNA: TGTGCCAGCGGCGACCCTGGGGGCGAGGAAAAACTGTTTTTT
CDR3: CASGDPGGEEKLFF

length: 16
D: TRBD2
J: TRBJ2-5
size: few
V: TRBV2
DNA: TGTGCCAGCAGCTTCGGGCGGGGGGGCCTCGGGGAGACCCAGTACTTC
CDR3: CASSFGRGGLGETQYF

length: 15
D: -
J: TRBJ1-5
size: -
V: TRBV20-1
DNA: TGCAGTGCTAGAGCCGGCGGTATCGTGAATCAGCCCCAGCATTTT
CDR3: CSARAGGIVNQPQHF

length: 13
D: TRBD1
J: TRBJ1-2
size: once
V: TRBV7-9
DNA: TGTGCCAGCAGCTTAACCGGGACAGGGAGCTACACCTTC
CDR3: CASSLTGTGSYTF

length: 15
D: -
J: TRBJ2-7
size: few
V: TRBV5-1
DNA: TGCGCCAGCAGCTTGGAACTGGCCTCCTCCTACGAGCAGTACTTC
CDR3: CASSLELASSYEQYF

length: 14
D: -
J: TRBJ2-1
size: few
V: TRBV12-3/TRBV12-4
DNA: TGTGCCAGCAGTCCTTCTAGACCCGCATATGAGCAGTTCTTC
CDR3: CASSPSRPAYEQFF

length: 14
D: -
J: TRBJ1-6
size: few
V: TRBV14
DNA: TGTGCCAGCAGCCCACGGACGAGTAATTCACCCCTCCACTTT
CDR3: CASSPRTSNSPLHF

length: 14
D: -
J: TRBJ2-7
size: -
V: TRBV20-1
DNA: TGCAGTGCTAGAGAGGAAGGGTTAGGCTACGAGCAGTACTTC
CDR3: CSAREEGLGYEQYF

length: 13
D: -
J: TRBJ1-2
size: few
V: TRBV18
DNA: TGTGCCAGCTCCCGGACAACGAGCTATGGCTACACCTTC
CDR3: CASSRTTSYGYTF

length: 18
D: -
J: TRBJ2-6
size: -
V: TRBV5-1
DNA: TGCGCCAGCAGCTTGGACCGATCACTAAACTCTGGGGCCAACGTCCTGACTTTC
CDR3: CASSLDRSLNSGANVLTF

length: 16
D: TRBD2
J: TRBJ2-3
size: -
V: TRBV3-1
DNA: TGTGCCTGCAGCCATCCGGCGGGGGGCTCATTGGATACGCAGTATTTT
CDR3: CACSHPAGGSLDTQYF

length: 15
D: TRBD1
J: TRBJ2-1
size: few
V: TRBV12-3/TRBV12-4
DNA: TGTGCCAGCACCAAGGGGACAGGGGGCTACAATGAGCAGTTCTTC
CDR3: CASTKGTGGYNEQFF

length: 14
D: -
J: TRBJ2-1
size: once
V: TRBV4-2
DNA: TGTGCCAGTAACATGGGGGGCCGGAACAATGAGCAGTTCTTC
CDR3: CASNMGGRNNEQFF

length: 12
D: -
J: TRBJ2-7
size: -
V: TRBV6-2/TRBV6-3
DNA: TGTGCCAGCAGGAGGACAGCGCCCCTCCAGTACTTC
CDR3: CASRRTAPLQYF

length: 14
D: TRBD1
J: TRBJ1-1
size: few
V: TRBV10-3
DNA: TGTGCCATCACCCCAGGGACAGAGAACACTGAAGCTTTCTTT
CDR3: CAITPGTENTEAFF

length: 16
D: TRBD1
J: TRBJ1-2
size: few
V: TRBV5-1
DNA: TGCGCCAGCAGCTTGGCCTGGACAGGGGCCAACTATGGCTACACCTTC
CDR3: CASSLAWTGANYGYTF

length: 16
D: TRBD2
J: TRBJ2-5
size: few
V: TRBV15
DNA: TGTGCCACCAGCAGACCGGAGCGGGGGCTGAGGGAGACCCAGTACTTC
CDR3: CATSRPERGLRETQYF

length: 16
D: -
J: TRBJ2-5
size: -
V: TRBV24-1
DNA: TGTGCCACCAGTGGGGTACAGGGAACCTACCAAGAGACCCAGTACTTC
CDR3: CATSGVQGTYQETQYF

length: 15
D: -
J: TRBJ2-7
size: -
V: TRBV2
DNA: TGTGCCAGCAGTGACCGAACTGCCGCTCTAGTAGAGCAGTACTTC
CDR3: CASSDRTAALVEQYF

length: 16
D: TRBD1
J: TRBJ2-5
size: few
V: TRBV4-1
DNA: TGCGCCAGCAGCCCTAGTAGAGGACAGGGAGGAGAGACCCAGTACTTC
CDR3: CASSPSRGQGGETQYF

length: 13
D: -
J: TRBJ2-5
size: few
V: TRBV5-1
DNA: TGCGCCAGCTACGAGGGACTTCAAGAGACCCAGTACTTC
CDR3: CASYEGLQETQYF

length: 13
D: TRBD2
J: TRBJ2-3
size: few
V: TRBV29-1
DNA: TGCAGCGTAGCGGGGGAGAGAACAGATACGCAGTATTTT
CDR3: CSVAGERTDTQYF

length: 12
D: -
J: TRBJ2-3
size: -
V: TRBV9
DNA: TGTGCCAGCAGCGTAGGTGCGGCGGCGCAGTATTTT
CDR3: CASSVGAAAQYF

length: 16
D: TRBD2
J: TRBJ2-5
size: few
V: TRBV5-1
DNA: TGCGCCAGCAGCGAAACTAGCGGGGGCCTCATATTTACCCAGTACTTC
CDR3: CASSETSGGLIFTQYF

length: 13
D: -
J: TRBJ1-1
size: few
V: TRBV6-5
DNA: TGTGCCAGCAGTTGGCGGAGGAACACTGAAGCTTTCTTT
CDR3: CASSWRRNTEAFF

length: 14
D: -
J: TRBJ2-1
size: -
V: TRBV20-1
DNA: TGCAGTGCTAGACAGGGGCTGACCTACAATGAGCAGTTCTTC
CDR3: CSARQGLTYNEQFF

length: 15
D: -
J: TRBJ2-2
size: few
V: TRBV7-2
DNA: TGTGCCAGCAGCTTCGGGGGGACAGTCACCGGGGAGCTGTTTTTT
CDR3: CASSFGGTVTGELFF

length: 14
D: -
J: TRBJ2-1
size: few
V: TRBV12-3/TRBV12-4
DNA: TGTGCCAGCAGTTTTCAGGGTAGGCTCAGTGGGCAGTTCTTC
CDR3: CASSFQGRLSGQFF

length: 16
D: -
J: TRBJ1-2
size: -
V: TRBV18
DNA: TGTGCCAGCTCACCACTAGACCAGGGGCAGGGCTATGGCTACACCTTC
CDR3: CASSPLDQGQGYGYTF